This TCR beta chain was captured in a study of regulatory T cells in long-lasting Graves disease. V was trimmed by 2 bases and J by 5 bases, leaving 10 bases between them. This CDR3 spans 14 amino acids. Germline V gene sequence: CDR1 KGHDR, CDR2 SFDVKD. The time point: newly diagnosed GD, antithyroid drugs for less than 3 months. Generation of the TCR library employed RNA extracted from PBMCs. For TCR beta, libraries came from iRepertoire HTBI primers and Arm-PCR of CDR3 regions. TCRdb redid the calling of the multiplex PCR reads with MiXCR, one entry per CDR3 protein. The sample records about 500,000 distinct CDR3 sequences, 12% being singletons. The same sample was also used in a study of T cells in Graves' hyperthyroidism and ophthalmopathy. That source adds: HTBI primers were employed in a first-round RT-PCR of the TCR CDR3.

This chain links TRBV24-1 with TRBJ2-3; TRBD1 is a possible D gene (6 bases). The receptor's source is a woman in her 30s with Graves disease. The material sequenced was peripheral blood mononuclear cells (PBMCs), taken at new diagnosis, from a patient treated with antithyroid drugs. CDR3 in DNA: TGTGCCACCAGTGATTGGGGGCCGGGAGATACGCAGTATTTT. It specifies CATSDWGPGDTQYF.